The clone carrying this TCR beta chain was counted only a few times. Antigen specificity is unknown. There are 16 residues in the CDR3. Trimming left V 0 bases short and J 1 base short, with 10 bases between. Germline V gene data show CDR1 as PRHDT and CDR2 as FYEKMQ (reference sequence). Two oligonucleotides, mixed equimolar, formed the beta constant-region primer covering TRBC1 and TRBC2. Nested alpha and beta constant-region primers with the SP2 primer drove four PCR rounds on ligated cDNA. Ligation attached a single-stranded oligonucleotide with a 12-nucleotide UMI and the SP2 primer to the cDNA 3' end. TCRdb re-called the UMI-ligation and nested PCR reads through MiXCR, storing one row per CDR3 protein. This table holds over 110,000 distinct CDR3 sequences, about 20% found once. This sample is part of a study of naive and memory T cell subsets. The study's findings and limits: Possibly reflecting memory cells re-expressing CD45RA, a few larger clonotypes occurred in naive repertoires, especially CD8.

V usage is TRBV13 and J usage is TRBJ2-1; D is unclear. The TCR originated in a human donor in good health. Material: naive CD8+ T cells from blood. The CDR3 DNA sequence: TGTGCCAGCAGCTTAGGCGAGCGCGATTCCTACAATGAGCAGTTCTTC. It specifies CASSLGERDSYNEQFF.